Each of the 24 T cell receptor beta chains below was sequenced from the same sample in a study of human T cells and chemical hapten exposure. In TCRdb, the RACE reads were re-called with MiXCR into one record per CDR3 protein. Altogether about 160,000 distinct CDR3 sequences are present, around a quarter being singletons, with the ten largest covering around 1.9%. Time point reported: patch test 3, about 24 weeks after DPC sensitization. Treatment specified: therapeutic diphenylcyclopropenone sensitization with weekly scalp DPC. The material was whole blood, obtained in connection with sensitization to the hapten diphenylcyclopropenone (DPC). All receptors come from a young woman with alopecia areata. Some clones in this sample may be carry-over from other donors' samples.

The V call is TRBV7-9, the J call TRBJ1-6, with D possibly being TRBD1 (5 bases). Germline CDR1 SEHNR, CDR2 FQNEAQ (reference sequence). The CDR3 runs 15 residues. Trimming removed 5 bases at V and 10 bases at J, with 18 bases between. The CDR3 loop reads CASSIDGTINSPLHF. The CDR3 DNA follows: TGTGCCAGCAGCATCGATGGGACGATTAACTCACCCCTCCACTTT.

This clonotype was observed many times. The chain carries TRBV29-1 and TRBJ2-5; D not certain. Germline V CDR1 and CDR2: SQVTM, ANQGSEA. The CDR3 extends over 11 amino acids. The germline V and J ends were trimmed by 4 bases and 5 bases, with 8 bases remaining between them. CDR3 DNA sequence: TGCAGCGTTGGACAAGGGGAGACCCAGTACTTC. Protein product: CSVGQGETQYF.

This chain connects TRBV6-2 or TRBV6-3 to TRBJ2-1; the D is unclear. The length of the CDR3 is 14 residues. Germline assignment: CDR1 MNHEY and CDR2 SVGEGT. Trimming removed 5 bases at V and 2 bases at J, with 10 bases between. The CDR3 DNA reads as TGTGCCAGCAGTCGCCCCGTGCCCTACAATGAGCAGTTCTTC. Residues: CASSRPVPYNEQFF.

In nucleotides, the CDR3 is TGTGCCAGCAGCGGCGACAGGGTTAATTCACCCCTCCACTTT. This sequence encodes CASSGDRVNSPLHF. The J gene is TRBJ1-6, the V gene TRBV9; 7 nucleotides match TRBD1. After removal of 3 bases from V and 6 bases from J, the junction contained 3 bases not matched to a gene. This CDR3 is 14 amino acids long. The germline CDR1 and CDR2 sequences are SGDLS and YYNGEE.

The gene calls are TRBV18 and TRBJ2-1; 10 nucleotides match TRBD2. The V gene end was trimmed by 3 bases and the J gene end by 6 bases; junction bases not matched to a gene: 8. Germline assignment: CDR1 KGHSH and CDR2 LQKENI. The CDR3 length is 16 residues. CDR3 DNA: TGTGCCAGCTCACCGCGGCATACTAGCGGGATCAATGAGCAGTTCTTC. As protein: CASSPRHTSGINEQFF. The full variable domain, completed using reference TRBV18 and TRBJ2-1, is NAGVMQNPRHLVRRRGQEARLRCSPMKGHSHVYWYRQLPEEGLKFMVYLQKENIIDESGMPKERFSAEFPKEGPSILRIQQVVRGDSAAYFCASSPRHTSGINEQFFGPGTRLTVL.

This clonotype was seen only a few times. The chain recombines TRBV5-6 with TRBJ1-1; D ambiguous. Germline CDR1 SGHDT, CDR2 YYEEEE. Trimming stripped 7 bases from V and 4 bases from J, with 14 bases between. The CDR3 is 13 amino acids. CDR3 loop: CASFPKLGTEAFF. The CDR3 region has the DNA TGTGCCAGCTTCCCCAAGCTAGGCACTGAAGCTTTCTTT.

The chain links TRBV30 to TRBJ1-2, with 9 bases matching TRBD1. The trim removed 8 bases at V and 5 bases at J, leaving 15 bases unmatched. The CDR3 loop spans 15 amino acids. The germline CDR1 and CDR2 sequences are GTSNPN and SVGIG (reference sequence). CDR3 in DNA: TGTGCCCGATCCCGGGACAGGGATTCGGGGTATGGCTACACCTTC. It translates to CARSRDRDSGYGYTF.

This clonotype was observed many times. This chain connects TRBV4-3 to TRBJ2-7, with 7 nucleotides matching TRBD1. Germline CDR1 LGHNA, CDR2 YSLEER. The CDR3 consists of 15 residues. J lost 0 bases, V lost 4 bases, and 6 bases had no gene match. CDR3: CASSPDRLTSYEQYF. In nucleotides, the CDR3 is TGCGCCAGCAGCCCGGACAGGCTGACCTCCTACGAGCAGTACTTC.

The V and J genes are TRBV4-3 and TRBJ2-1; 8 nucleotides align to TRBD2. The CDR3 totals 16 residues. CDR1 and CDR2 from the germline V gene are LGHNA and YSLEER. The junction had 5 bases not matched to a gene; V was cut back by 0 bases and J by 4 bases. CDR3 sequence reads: CASSQEAGAAYNEQFF. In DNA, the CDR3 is TGCGCCAGCAGCCAAGAAGCGGGGGCGGCATACAATGAGCAGTTCTTC.

The CDR3 coding sequence is TGCGCCAGCAGCCGCCAGGCGGGGGGCACAGATACGCAGTATTTT. The encoded protein is CASSRQAGGTDTQYF. The chain links TRBV4-1 to TRBJ2-3, with TRBD2 matching over 7 bases. Germline values: CDR1 MGHRA, CDR2 YSYEKL. The CDR3 loop spans 15 amino acids. Trimming cost V 4 bases and J 1 base; bases outside gene matches: 5.

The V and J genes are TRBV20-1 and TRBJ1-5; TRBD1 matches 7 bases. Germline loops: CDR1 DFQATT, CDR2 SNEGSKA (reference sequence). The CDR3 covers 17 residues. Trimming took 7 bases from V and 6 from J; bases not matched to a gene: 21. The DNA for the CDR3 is TGCAGTGTCAAACACCGGGACAGACCCGGTGGGGGTCAGCCCCAGCATTTT. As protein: CSVKHRDRPGGGQPQHF.

The CDR3 sequence is CASSTGTNYGYTF. The CDR3 bases are TGTGCCAGCAGTACCGGGACTAACTATGGCTACACCTTC. The genes are TRBV7-9 and TRBJ1-2; no reliable D call. The CDR3 contains 13 residues. V was cut by 6 bases and J by 0 bases, with 8 bases left in between. The germline CDR1 and CDR2 sequences are SEHNR and FQNEAQ (reference sequence).

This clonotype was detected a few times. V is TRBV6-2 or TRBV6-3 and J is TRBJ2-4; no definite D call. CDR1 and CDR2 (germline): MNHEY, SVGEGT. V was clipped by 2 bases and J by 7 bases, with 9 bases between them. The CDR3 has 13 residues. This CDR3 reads CASSYGQSNIQYF. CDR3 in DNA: TGTGCCAGCAGTTACGGGCAGAGTAACATTCAGTACTTC.

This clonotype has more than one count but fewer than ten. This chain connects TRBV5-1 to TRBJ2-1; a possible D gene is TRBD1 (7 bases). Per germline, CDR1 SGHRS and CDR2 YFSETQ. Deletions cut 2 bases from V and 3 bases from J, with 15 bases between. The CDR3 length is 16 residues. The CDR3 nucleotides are TGCGCCAGCAGCTTAGGAGGGGGCCGTATCTACAATGAGCAGTTCTTC. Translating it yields CASSLGGGRIYNEQFF.

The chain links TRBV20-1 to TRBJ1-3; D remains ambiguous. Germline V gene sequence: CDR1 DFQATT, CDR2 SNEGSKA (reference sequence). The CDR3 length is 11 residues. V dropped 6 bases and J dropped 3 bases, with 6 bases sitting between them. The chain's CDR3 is CSAVLGNTIYF. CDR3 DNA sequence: TGCAGTGCAGTACTTGGAAACACCATATATTTT.

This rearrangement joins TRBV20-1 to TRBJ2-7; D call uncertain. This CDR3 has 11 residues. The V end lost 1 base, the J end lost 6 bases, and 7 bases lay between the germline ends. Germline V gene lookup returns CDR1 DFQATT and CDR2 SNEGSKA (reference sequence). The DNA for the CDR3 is TGCAGTGCTAGAGTCCCCTCCGAGCAGTACTTC. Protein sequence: CSARVPSEQYF.

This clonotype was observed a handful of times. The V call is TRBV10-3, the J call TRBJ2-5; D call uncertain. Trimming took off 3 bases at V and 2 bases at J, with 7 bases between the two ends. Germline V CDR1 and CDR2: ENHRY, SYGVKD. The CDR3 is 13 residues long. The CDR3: CAISDPNQETQYF. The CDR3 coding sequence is TGTGCCATCAGTGACCCCAATCAAGAGACCCAGTACTTC.

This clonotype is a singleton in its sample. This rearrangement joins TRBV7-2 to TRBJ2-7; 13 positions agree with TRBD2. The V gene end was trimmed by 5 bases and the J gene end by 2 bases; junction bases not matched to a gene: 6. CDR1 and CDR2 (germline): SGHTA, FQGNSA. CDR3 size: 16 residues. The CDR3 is CASSRYTSGRAYEQYF. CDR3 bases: TGTGCCAGCAGCCGCTATACTAGCGGGAGGGCCTACGAGCAGTACTTC.

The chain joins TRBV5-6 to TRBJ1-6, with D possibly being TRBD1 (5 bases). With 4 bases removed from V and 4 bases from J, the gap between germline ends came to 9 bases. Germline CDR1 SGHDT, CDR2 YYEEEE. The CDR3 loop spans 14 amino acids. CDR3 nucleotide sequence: TGTGCCAGCAGCCCACAGGTTTATAATTCACCCCTCCACTTT. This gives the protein CASSPQVYNSPLHF.

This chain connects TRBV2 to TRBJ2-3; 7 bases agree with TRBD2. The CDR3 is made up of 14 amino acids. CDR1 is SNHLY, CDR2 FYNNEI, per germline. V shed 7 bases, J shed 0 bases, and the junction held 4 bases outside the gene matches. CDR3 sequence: CASIYSGSTDTQYF. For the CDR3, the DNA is TGTGCCAGCATTTATAGCGGGAGCACAGATACGCAGTATTTT. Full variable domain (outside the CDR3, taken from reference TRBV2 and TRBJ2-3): EPEVTQTPSHQVTQMGQEVILRCVPISNHLYFYWYRQILGQKVEFLVSFYNNEISEKSEIFDDQFSVERPDGSNFTLKIRSTKLEDSAMYFCASIYSGSTDTQYFGPGTRLTVL.

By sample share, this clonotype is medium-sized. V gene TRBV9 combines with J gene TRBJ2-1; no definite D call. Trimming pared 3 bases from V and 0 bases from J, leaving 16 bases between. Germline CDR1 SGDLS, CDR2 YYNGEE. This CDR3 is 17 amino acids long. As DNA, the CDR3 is TGTGCCAGCAGCGGAGAGGCCCTAGTCCGCTCCTACAATGAGCAGTTCTTC. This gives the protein CASSGEALVRSYNEQFF.

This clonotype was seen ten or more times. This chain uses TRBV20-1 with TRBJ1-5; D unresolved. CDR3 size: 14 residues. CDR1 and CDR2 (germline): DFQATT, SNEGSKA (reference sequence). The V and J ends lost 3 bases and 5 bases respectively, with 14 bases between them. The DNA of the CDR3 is TGCAGTGCTAGTCTTCGAGCTGACGATCAGCCCCAGCATTTT. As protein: CSASLRADDQPQHF.

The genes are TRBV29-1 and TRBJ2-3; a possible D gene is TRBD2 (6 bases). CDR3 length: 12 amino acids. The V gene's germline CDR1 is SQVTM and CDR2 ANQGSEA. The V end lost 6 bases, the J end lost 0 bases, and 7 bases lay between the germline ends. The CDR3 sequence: CSVSGSTDTQYF. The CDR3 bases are TGCAGCGTGAGCGGGAGCACAGATACGCAGTATTTT.

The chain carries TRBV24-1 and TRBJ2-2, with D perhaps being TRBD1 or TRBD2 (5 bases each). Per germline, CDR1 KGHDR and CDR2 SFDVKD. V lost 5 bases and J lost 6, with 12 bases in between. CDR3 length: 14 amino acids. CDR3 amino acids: CATSGGDHSGELFF. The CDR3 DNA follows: TGTGCCACCAGTGGAGGGGACCACTCCGGGGAGCTGTTTTTT.